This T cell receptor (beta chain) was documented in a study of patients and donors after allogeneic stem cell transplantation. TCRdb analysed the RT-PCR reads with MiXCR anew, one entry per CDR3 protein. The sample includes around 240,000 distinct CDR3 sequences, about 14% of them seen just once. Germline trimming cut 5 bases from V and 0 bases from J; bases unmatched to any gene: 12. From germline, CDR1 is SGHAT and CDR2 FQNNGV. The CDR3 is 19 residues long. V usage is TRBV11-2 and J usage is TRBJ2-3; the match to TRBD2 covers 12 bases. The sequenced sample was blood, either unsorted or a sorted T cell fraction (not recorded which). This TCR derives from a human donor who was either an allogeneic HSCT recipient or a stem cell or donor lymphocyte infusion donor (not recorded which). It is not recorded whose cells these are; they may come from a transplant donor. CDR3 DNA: TGTGCCAGCAGCCCAGGACTAGCGGGGTGGTCTACTAGCACAGATACGCAGTATTTT. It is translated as CASSPGLAGWSTSTDTQYF.